This T cell receptor (beta chain) was documented in a study of vaccination effects on CD4 cells after COVID-19. Notes on the study in general: In the late period after vaccination, infection- and vaccine-induced clones contracted markedly. Early post-infection timepoints were missing from the study, which also had few convalescent patients. In vaccinees who were healthy, merely 1 out of 255 vaccine-induced clones cross-reacted with common cold coronaviruses.

As for this clone: Its specificity is unknown.

The CDR3 covers 16 residues. From germline, CDR1 is MNHEY and CDR2 SVGEGT. V lost 3 bases, J lost 3 bases, and 15 bases lay in between. The protocol was immunoSEQ multiplex PCR, while the TCRdb copy is restricted to in-frame clones and leaves out a portion. The sample holds tens of thousands of clones, roughly 79% seen once. Under the ViraFEST assay, PBMC were stimulated with viral peptide pools so that antigen-specific CD4+ T cells expanded. Sequencing was performed afterwards. The culture ran for around 10 days before CD4+ T cells were isolated. Participants each got two BNT162b2 or mRNA-1273 vaccine doses. They grew approximately 2.1 million PBMC in each well, adding 10 IU/ml IL-2 and about 9.9 ug/ml peptides.

The sequencing used CD4+ T cells from PBMCs cultured with HCoV-OC43 spike peptides, collected after COVID-19 vaccination. Sample subset: HCoV-OC43 spike overlapping peptide pool stimulation. The receptor was isolated from a human donor who received a COVID-19 vaccine. This chain connects TRBV6-2 or TRBV6-3 to TRBJ1-5; D is ambiguous. CDR3 nucleotide sequence: TGTGCCAGCAGTTATGGACGGCAGCTCCTCAATCAGCCCCAGCATTTT. Amino acids: CASSYGRQLLNQPQHF.